A single sample gave rise to the 22 T cell receptor beta chains below, sequenced in a study of blood T cells in healthy people across ages. Together with a sample-barcoded 5' primer, a J-beta primer mix was included in a second PCR lasting 7 to 11 cycles. TCRdb passed the 5' RACE reads through MiXCR, listing each CDR3 protein once. This sample has 650,000 to 1,000,000 distinct CDR3 sequences; under 40% occur once, and the top ten carry 10% to 15%. Sequencing was done on a sample of blood. Receptors originate from a young man in good health.

CDR3 sequence: CASSAGTGGNYFYGYTF. The CDR3 DNA reads as TGTGCCAGCAGCGCCGGGACAGGGGGGAATTACTTCTATGGCTACACCTTC. The chain carries TRBV9 and TRBJ1-2; 11 bases match TRBD1. CDR1 is SGDLS and CDR2 is YYNGEE in the germline V gene. The CDR3 totals 17 residues. With 3 bases clipped from V and 4 bases from J, the junction kept 11 bases outside the gene matches.

This clonotype was seen a handful of times. The chain carries TRBV4-3 and TRBJ2-2; TRBD2 agrees at 8 bases. CDR3 size: 15 residues. CDR1 and CDR2 (germline): LGHNA, YSLEER. V gave up 0 bases and J gave up 6 bases; unmatched junction bases: 3. DNA of the CDR3: TGCGCCAGCAGCCAAGATACTAGCGGTTCCGGGGAGCTGTTTTTT. Translated: CASSQDTSGSGELFF.

This clonotype was seen a few times. The chain joins TRBV11-1 to TRBJ2-1, with 7 positions matching TRBD1. This CDR3 contains 14 residues. Germline lookup yields CDR1 SGHAT and CDR2 FQDESV (reference sequence). After removal of 6 bases from V and 4 bases from J, the junction contained 6 bases not matched to a gene. The CDR3 DNA follows: TGTGCCAGCAGTCGGACAGGAAATTACAATGAGCAGTTCTTC. Protein: CASSRTGNYNEQFF.

On this clonotype: At one of its ends the junction is not consistent with the germline gene, which may arise from a read error. The rearrangement uses TRBV6-6 and TRBJ1-3; D unclear. CDR1 is MNHNY, CDR2 SVGAGI, per germline (reference sequence). This CDR3 comprises 15 residues. This CDR3 is CASSPQGPRGNTTYF. DNA for the CDR3: TGTGCCAGCAGCCCCCAAGGACCAAGAGGAAACACCACATATTTT.

This clonotype has ten or more counts. The V gene is TRBV29-1, the J gene TRBJ2-5, with D tentatively TRBD2 (5 bases). The germline V and J ends were trimmed by 7 bases and 1 base, with 16 bases remaining between them. This CDR3 contains 14 residues. CDR1 is SQVTM and CDR2 is ANQGSEA in the germline V gene. The CDR3 region has the DNA TGCAGCGCGAGCGGCTACTCATCCCAAGAGACCCAGTACTTC. Residues: CSASGYSSQETQYF. Together with reference TRBV29-1 and TRBJ2-5, the CDR3 gives the full variable domain: SAVISQKPSRDICQRGTSLTIQCQVDSQVTMMFWYRQQPGQSLTLIATANQGSEATYESGFVIDKFPISRPNLTFSTLTVSNMSPEDSSIYLCSASGYSSQETQYFGPGTRLLVL.

This clonotype has a single count. The J gene is TRBJ2-3, the V gene TRBV20-1, with 7 bases that match TRBD2. The V segment lost 0 bases and the J segment 1 base; nucleotides outside the gene matches: 7. Germline V gene lookup returns CDR1 DFQATT and CDR2 SNEGSKA (reference sequence). The CDR3 runs to 16 residues. CDR3 in DNA: TGCAGTGCTAGAGATCGTCGGGGGGAAGGCACAGATACGCAGTATTTT. It yields the protein CSARDRRGEGTDTQYF.

The chain couples TRBV5-1 to TRBJ2-7, with 7 bases matching TRBD1. This CDR3 has 13 amino acids. V was clipped by 3 bases and J by 3 bases; unmatched bases: 3. Germline V CDR1 and CDR2: SGHRS, YFSETQ. This chain's CDR3 is CASSWDSRYEQYF. The CDR3 DNA follows: TGCGCCAGCAGCTGGGACAGCCGCTACGAGCAGTACTTC.

This clonotype is a singleton in its sample. The chain uses TRBV18 and TRBJ1-1; D possibly corresponds to TRBD1 (6 bases). Germline V gene sequence: CDR1 KGHSH, CDR2 LQKENI. Trimming left V 2 bases short and J 7 bases short, with 11 bases between. CDR3 length: 13 amino acids. CDR3 in amino acids: CASSPEGGGEAFF. The CDR3 nucleotides read TGTGCCAGCTCACCAGAAGGAGGGGGTGAAGCTTTCTTT.

This clonotype was seen ten or more times. The gene calls are TRBV5-1 and TRBJ2-3, with 10 bases lining up with TRBD1. Germline trimming cut 4 bases from V and 1 base from J; bases unmatched to any gene: 3. Germline lookup yields CDR1 SGHRS and CDR2 YFSETQ. The CDR3 length is 15 residues. The CDR3 is CASSTGTGGTDTQYF. For the CDR3, the DNA is TGCGCCAGCAGCACCGGGACAGGGGGCACAGATACGCAGTATTTT.

V and J are TRBV9 and TRBJ2-5; 7 bases fit TRBD1. CDR3 length equals 15 residues. J lost 11 bases, V lost 3 bases, and 16 bases had no gene match. Germline V gene sequence: CDR1 SGDLS, CDR2 YYNGEE. CDR3 region: CASSAPDRLPNEQYF. The DNA for the CDR3 is TGTGCCAGCAGCGCACCGGACAGGTTACCCAATGAGCAGTACTTC.

This clonotype was detected ten times or more. The gene calls are TRBV5-5 and TRBJ2-1; 7 bases fit TRBD1. CDR3 length: 15 amino acids. CDR1 and CDR2 (germline): SGHKS, YYEKEE (reference sequence). The ends lost 4 bases at V and 9 bases at J; junction bases unmatched: 13. The DNA of the CDR3 is TGTGCCAGCAGCGAGGGACAGCCGCCCCTTTTTGAGCAGTTCTTC. The encoded protein is CASSEGQPPLFEQFF. The full variable domain, its missing parts supplied by reference TRBV5-5 and TRBJ2-1, is DAGVTQSPTHLIKTRGQQVTLRCSPISGHKSVSWYQQVLGQGPQFIFQYYEKEERGRGNFPDRFSARQFPNYSSELNVNALLLGDSALYLCASSEGQPPLFEQFFGPGTRLTVL.

This clonotype was counted a few times. The chain combines TRBV6-2 or TRBV6-3 with TRBJ2-2; D perhaps matches TRBD1 (5 bases). V gave up 5 bases and J gave up 8 bases, with 12 bases separating them. The germline gives CDR1 MNHEY, CDR2 SVGEGT. The CDR3 sequence is 13 residues long. The CDR3 loop reads CASSPLRDGELFF. The CDR3 bases are TGTGCCAGCAGTCCACTCAGGGATGGGGAGCTGTTTTTT.

The chain uses TRBV12-3 or TRBV12-4 and TRBJ2-1; 7 bases align to TRBD2. The CDR3 length is 13 residues. V lost 5 bases and J lost 8; bases outside the gene matches: 6. The CDR3 here is CASSRDYTHEQFF. DNA for the CDR3: TGTGCCAGCAGTCGGGACTATACCCATGAGCAGTTCTTC.

CDR3 sequence reads: CASSVRGKVQAETQFF. The CDR3, as DNA: TGTGCCAGCAGCGTCAGGGGGAAGGTACAGGCCGAGACCCAGTTCTTC. The chain has TRBV7-2 and TRBJ2-1; 7 positions agree with TRBD1. The germline V gene has CDR1 SGHTA and CDR2 FQGNSA. The ends lost 5 bases at V and 13 bases at J; junction bases unmatched: 20. The CDR3 loop spans 16 amino acids.

This clonotype was observed many times. This chain joins TRBV12-3 or TRBV12-4 and TRBJ1-2; the D gene is possibly TRBD1 (5 bases). This CDR3 has 13 residues. V was trimmed by 0 bases and J by 7 bases, leaving 9 bases between them. The CDR3: CASSLAPQAGYTF. CDR3 in DNA: TGTGCCAGCAGTTTAGCGCCACAGGCTGGCTACACCTTC.

This clonotype was found a few times. The rearrangement joins TRBV20-1 to TRBJ2-7; 8 positions agree with TRBD2. Trimming took 3 bases from V and 4 from J; bases not matched to a gene: 2. The CDR3 sequence is 12 residues long. The germline CDR1 and CDR2 sequences are DFQATT and SNEGSKA (reference sequence). The CDR3 DNA sequence: TGCAGTGCTAGCGGGGGGGCTTACGAGCAGTACTTC. Its protein is CSASGGAYEQYF.

Many counts were recorded for this clonotype. In nucleotides, the CDR3 is TGCAGCGTTGACAGGACCCAAGAGACCCAGTACTTC. Its protein is CSVDRTQETQYF. The rearrangement joins TRBV29-1 to TRBJ2-5; D gene ambiguous. The CDR3 length is 12 residues. Germline V CDR1 and CDR2: SQVTM, ANQGSEA. The V and J ends lost 3 bases and 1 base respectively, with 6 bases between them.

The chain's CDR3 is CASSLPRVADTQYF. In nucleotides, the CDR3 is TGTGCCAGCAGCTTACCCAGGGTAGCAGATACGCAGTATTTT. V gene TRBV7-6 combines with J gene TRBJ2-3, with a possible D match to TRBD1 (5 bases). The CDR3 spans 14 residues. Germline CDR1 SGHVS, CDR2 FNYEAQ. V shed 2 bases and J shed 4 bases, with 10 bases lying between them.

This clonotype showed up just once. The chain recombines TRBV7-9 with TRBJ2-3; maybe TRBD1 (8 bases). The length of the CDR3 is 16 residues. CDR1 and CDR2 (germline): SEHNR, FQNEAQ (reference sequence). The V end was cut by 5 bases, the J end by 2 bases, with 17 bases between. The DNA for the CDR3 is TGTGCCAGCAGCCCAAAGCGGGGACAGGTCACAGATACGCAGTATTTT. Its protein is CASSPKRGQVTDTQYF.

This clonotype appeared many times. J is TRBJ2-1 and V is TRBV18; 9 nucleotides agree with TRBD1. V lost 4 bases and J lost 8; bases outside the gene matches: 6. Germline assignment: CDR1 KGHSH and CDR2 LQKENI. The CDR3 is 14 amino acids. This CDR3 is CASSRTGESYEQFF. The CDR3 DNA follows: TGTGCCAGCTCACGGACAGGGGAGTCGTATGAGCAGTTCTTC.

This chain joins TRBV7-2 and TRBJ2-1; no clear D gene. The CDR3 runs to 13 residues. Trimming took 3 bases from V and 2 from J, leaving 5 bases between them. From germline, CDR1 is SGHTA and CDR2 FQGNSA. The CDR3 reads CASSFSTYNEQFF. CDR3 nucleotides: TGTGCCAGCAGCTTTTCCACCTACAATGAGCAGTTCTTC. The complete variable domain, with remaining parts taken from reference TRBV7-2 and TRBJ2-1, reads GAGVSQSPSNKVTEKGKDVELRCDPISGHTALYWYRQSLGQGLEFLIYFQGNSAPDKSGLPSDRFSAERTGGSVSTLTIQRTQQEDSAVYLCASSFSTYNEQFFGPGTRLTVL.

The CDR3 here is CAISEGGRQDIQYF. CDR3 bases: TGTGCCATCAGTGAGGGCGGACGCCAGGACATTCAGTACTTC. The chain combines TRBV10-3 with TRBJ2-4, with D hard to call. V shed 2 bases and J shed 8 bases, with 13 bases lying between them. CDR1 ENHRY and CDR2 SYGVKD come from the germline V gene. The CDR3 has 14 amino acids.